A selection of T cell receptor beta chains follows, all from one sample in a study of blood T cell repertoires in COVID-19. The protocol was immunoSEQ multiplex PCR, while the TCRdb copy is restricted to in-frame clones and leaves out a portion. The table includes approximately 240,000 clones, 75% to 95% detected once. Input material: PBMCs or T cells enriched from blood (not recorded which). Receptors were obtained from a woman aged 18 to 35 who had recovered from COVID-19. CDR3s include the opening cysteine and the closing phenylalanine or tryptophan. D genes are given only for firm matches. Clone size, where shown, is once, few, many, or a class for clones that have expanded.

d_call j_call v_call clone_size cdr3_nt cdr3_aa
TRBD1 TRBJ2-2 TRBV2 few TGTGCCAGCAGTCCTGACAGGGCGAACACCGGGGAGCTGTTTTTT CASSPDRANTGELFF
NA TRBJ1-6 TRBV2 NA TGTGCCAGCAGTGCGGCGCAGGTCCCATCACCCCTCCACTTT CASSAAQVPSPLHF
NA TRBJ2-5 TRBV9 few TGTGCCAGCAGCGGGGACAACCTAAGCAAGAAGCTGTACTTC CASSGDNLSKKLYF
TRBD2 TRBJ2-2 TRBV4-3 NA TGCGCCAGCAGCCAATCCCGGCGGGGGGTGAACACCGGGGAGCTGTTTTTT CASSQSRRGVNTGELFF
NA TRBJ1-6 TRBV7-9 NA TGTGCCAGCAGCTTAGAGATCAGGAACACACCCCTCCACTTT CASSLEIRNTPLHF
NA TRBJ1-5 TRBV2 NA TGTGCCAGCAGCAAAACAGGGTTAGTGGATCAGCCCCAGCATTTT CASSKTGLVDQPQHF
NA TRBJ1-3 TRBV5-6 NA TGTGCCAGCAGCTTCAGGGCAGGCCGCTCTGGAAACACCATATATTTT CASSFRAGRSGNTIYF
NA TRBJ1-2 TRBV15 NA TGTGCCACCAGCGATGCGCAGGCAGGGTGGAGTGGCTACACCTTC CATSDAQAGWSGYTF
TRBD1 TRBJ2-3 TRBV3-1/TRBV3-2 once TGTGCCAGCAGCCAAGTCGGGGGGACAGGGTCAATAGATACGCAGTATTTT CASSQVGGTGSIDTQYF
TRBD2 TRBJ2-1 TRBV6-2/TRBV6-3 NA TGTGCCAGCAGTTACGGTCTAGCGGGAAGAAGTGAGCAGTTCTTC CASSYGLAGRSEQFF
NA TRBJ1-1 TRBV19 once TGTGCCAGTAGTATATGGGACTTAGCCACTGAAGCTTTCTTT CASSIWDLATEAFF
NA TRBJ1-2 TRBV19 NA TGTGCCAGTAGTATTTCTTCGGAGGTGCCTGGAACGTACACCTTC CASSISSEVPGTYTF
NA TRBJ1-1 TRBV24-1 NA TGTGCCACCAGTTTAAGTATTTGGACAGTACTTAGATTCCCTGAAGCTTTCTTT CATSLSIWTVLRFPEAFF
NA TRBJ1-5 TRBV7-2 NA TGTGCCAGCAGCTTATCGTCCCCGTACTCCAATCAGCCCCAGCATTTT CASSLSSPYSNQPQHF
NA TRBJ2-7 TRBV6-1 NA TGTGCCAGCAGTGACGTCCGCAGGAATCTATACGAGCAGTACTTC CASSDVRRNLYEQYF
NA TRBJ1-1 TRBV11-3 NA TGTGCCAGCAGCTTCAACCATAGGAACACTGAAGCTTTCTTT CASSFNHRNTEAFF
NA TRBJ2-1 TRBV2 NA TGTGCCAGCAGTGTGAGTCTAGCCTACAATGAGCAGTTCTTC CASSVSLAYNEQFF
TRBD2 TRBJ2-1 TRBV28 NA TGTGCCAGCAGCCATAGCGGGAGGGATGAGCAGTTCTTC CASSHSGRDEQFF
TRBD1 TRBJ1-2 TRBV4-3 NA TGCGCCAGCAGCCAGGGACAGGGGCTGAGCTATGGCTACACCTTC CASSQGQGLSYGYTF
NA TRBJ1-2 TRBV27 NA TGTGCCAGCAGTCCAGACCTGTTTCGGGGGGATGGCTACACCTTC CASSPDLFRGDGYTF
TRBD1 TRBJ2-2 TRBV5-1 few TGCGCCAGCACCAACGACAGGGCCACCGGGGAGCTGTTTTTT CASTNDRATGELFF
NA TRBJ2-1 TRBV24-1 NA TGTGCCACCAGTGACATTTACAATGAGCAGTTCTTC CATSDIYNEQFF
TRBD2 TRBJ2-1 TRBV9 NA TGTGCCAGCAGCGTGCGAGCCAGCGGGGGGGTAGGGGAGCAGTTCTTC CASSVRASGGVGEQFF
NA TRBJ1-1 TRBV10-3 NA TGTGCCATCAGTGTACAGGAGAACACTGAAGCTTTCTTT CAISVQENTEAFF
NA TRBJ2-5 TRBV2 NA TGTGCCAGCAGTAACGGACATGATGTGACCCAGTACTTC CASSNGHDVTQYF
TRBD2 TRBJ2-3 TRBV7-3 NA TGTGCCAGCAGCTCTGCGGGAGAGGGCACAGATACGCAGTATTTT CASSSAGEGTDTQYF
NA TRBJ1-1 TRBV5-1 NA TGCGCCAGCAGCTTGGTCCAGGGAAACACTGAAGCTTTCTTT CASSLVQGNTEAFF
NA TRBJ1-2 TRBV4-1 NA TGCGCCAGCAGCCCGTCGCGGCTTTATGGCTACACCTTC CASSPSRLYGYTF
TRBD2 TRBJ2-7 TRBV10-3 few TGTGCCATCAGTGACCTAGCGGGAGCGTACGAGCAGTACTTC CAISDLAGAYEQYF
TRBD2 TRBJ2-1 TRBV11-2 NA TGTGCCAGCAGCTTAGAACCTAGCGGGGGGGCCTGGGAGCAGTTCTTC CASSLEPSGGAWEQFF
NA TRBJ1-5 TRBV18 once TGTGCCAGCTCAGGCTCGGCAGGGAGCAATCAGCCCCAGCATTTT CASSGSAGSNQPQHF
NA TRBJ1-1 TRBV5-4 NA TGTGCCAGCAGCTTGGTAGGGGGGAACACTGAAGCTTTCTTT CASSLVGGNTEAFF
NA TRBJ2-5 TRBV5-1 NA TGCGCCAGCAGCTTCCAGGGGTCCCAAGAGACCCAGTACTTC CASSFQGSQETQYF
TRBD1 TRBJ2-5 TRBV10-2 NA TGCGCCAGCAGTGACCCTGGGACAGGACAAGAGACCCAGTACTTC CASSDPGTGQETQYF